The 25 T cell receptor beta chains below all came from one sample that was sequenced in a study of shared clonotypes between healthy human individuals. Sequencing used immunoSEQ multiplex PCR; TCRdb keeps in-frame clones, though not all of them. Among fewer than 600,000 clones listed, roughly 72% were seen once. Sequenced material: PBMCs. The receptors shown here come from a middle-aged woman in good health. Some clones in this sample may be carry-over from other donors' samples.

As to this clone: The same CDR3 is also encoded by other DNA sequences in this sample. The chain employs TRBV28 and TRBJ2-6; 12 bases are shared with TRBD1. The CDR3 totals 17 residues. Germline assignment: CDR1 MDHEN and CDR2 SYDVKM. Unmatched junction bases numbered 4, after V lost 5 bases and J lost 2 bases. The CDR3 DNA reads TGTGCCAGCAGTATACGGGACAGGGGGCCTGGGGCCAACGTCCTGACTTTC. Its protein product is CASSIRDRGPGANVLTF. Drawing the rest from reference TRBV28 and TRBJ2-6, the complete variable domain is DVKVTQSSRYLVKRTGEKVFLECVQDMDHENMFWYRQDPGLGLRLIYFSYDVKMKEKGDIPEGYSVSREKKERFSLILESASTNQTSMYLCASSIRDRGPGANVLTFGAGSRLTVL.

This clone was picked up many times. The gene calls are TRBV7-9 and TRBJ2-3, with 10 bases matching TRBD2. Per the germline V gene, CDR1 is SEHNR and CDR2 is FQNEAQ (reference sequence). CDR3 size: 15 residues. V gave up 2 bases and J gave up 4 bases; unmatched junction bases: 3. CDR3 bases: TGTGCCAGCAGCTTATCTAGCGGGAGTTCAGATACGCAGTATTTT. It is translated as CASSLSSGSSDTQYF.

This clone has just one count. The same CDR3 also results from other DNA sequences found in this sample. The chain is built from TRBV5-1 and TRBJ1-1; D ambiguous. The germline CDR1 and CDR2 sequences are SGHRS and YFSETQ. The CDR3 covers 13 residues. The V and J ends lost 0 bases and 0 bases respectively, with 3 bases between them. CDR3 amino acids: CASSLEMNTEAFF. The DNA of the CDR3 is TGCGCCAGCAGCTTGGAAATGAACACTGAAGCTTTCTTT.

This clone was observed at least ten times. The sample carries other DNA sequences with the same CDR3. The chain has TRBV30 and TRBJ1-6; D perhaps matches TRBD1 (5 bases). Trimming left V 1 base short and J 9 bases short, with 13 bases between. Germline-derived CDR1 and CDR2 are GTSNPN and SVGIG (reference sequence). This CDR3 contains 14 residues. For the CDR3, the DNA is TGTGCCTGGAGTGAGGACTTTGGGGGTTCACCCCTCCACTTT. This sequence encodes CAWSEDFGGSPLHF.

The gene calls are TRBV4-2 and TRBJ1-4; 7 nucleotides agree with TRBD1. Per the germline V gene, CDR1 is LGHNA and CDR2 is YNFKEQ. This CDR3 contains 15 residues. V lost 4 bases and J lost 4; bases outside the gene matches: 6. CDR3 sequence: CASSRQQGYNEKLFF. CDR3 DNA: TGTGCCAGCAGCCGCCAACAGGGGTATAATGAAAAACTGTTTTTT.

The rearrangement uses TRBV5-1 and TRBJ2-4; 7 bases match TRBD1. This CDR3 contains 16 residues. Losses at the gene ends were 2 bases for V and 1 base for J; bases not matched to a gene: 6. Germline lookup yields CDR1 SGHRS and CDR2 YFSETQ. CDR3: CASSFGRGNAKNIQYF. The DNA for the CDR3 is TGCGCCAGCAGCTTCGGCAGGGGGAACGCCAAAAACATTCAGTACTTC.

The V gene is TRBV14, the J gene TRBJ2-2, with 7 bases matching TRBD1. The CDR3 contains 14 residues. V was pared by 6 bases and J by 4 bases, with 5 bases of the junction left unmatched. Per germline, CDR1 SGHDN and CDR2 FVKESK. The CDR3 sequence is CASRPQGVTGELFF. The CDR3 DNA is TGTGCCAGCAGGCCGCAGGGGGTCACCGGGGAGCTGTTTTTT.

As for this clone: A single base is all that separates this from a far larger clone, so a read error is likely. The same CDR3 is also encoded by other DNA sequences in this sample. The V call is TRBV30, the J call TRBJ2-6; 7 nucleotides align to TRBD1. This CDR3 contains 15 residues. CDR1 and CDR2 (germline): GTSNPN, SVGIG (reference sequence). CDR3 DNA sequence: TGTGCCTGGGGGACAGACCTCTCTGGGGCCAACGTCCTGACTTTT. It codes for CAWGTDLSGANVLTF. Looking up the rest from reference TRBV30 and TRBJ2-6 gives the full variable domain: SQTIHQWPATLVQPVGSPLSLECTVEGTSNPNLYWYRQAAGRGLQLLFYSVGIGQISSEVPQNLSASRPQDRQFILSSKKLLLSDSGFYLCAWGTDLSGANVLTFGAGSRLTVL.

The J gene is TRBJ2-5, the V gene TRBV5-1, with D perhaps matching TRBD1 (6 bases). The better agreement between TRBJ2-7 and the DNA end casts doubt on the J call. The CDR3 is 13 residues long. CDR1 and CDR2 from the germline V gene are SGHRS and YFSETQ. DNA of the CDR3: TGCGCCAGCAGTCACGGGACAATTTACGAGCAGTACTTC. It yields the protein CASSHGTIYEQYF.

This clone has only a few counts. The J gene is TRBJ1-1, the V gene TRBV4-2; D remains unclear. Looked up from germline, CDR1 is LGHNA and CDR2 is YNFKEQ. The CDR3 totals 14 residues. The V and J ends lost 5 bases and 0 bases respectively, with 10 bases between them. CDR3 sequence reads: CASSTSVVNTEAFF. The CDR3 DNA follows: TGTGCCAGCAGCACGAGTGTTGTGAACACTGAAGCTTTCTTT.

The chain joins TRBV19 to TRBJ2-2; TRBD2 agrees at 12 bases. V trimming: 4 bases; J trimming: 5 bases; junction bases outside the gene matches: 11. The CDR3 extends over 18 amino acids. Germline V gives CDR1 LNHDA, CDR2 SQIVND (reference sequence). CDR3 in DNA: TGTGCCAGTAGTACCCCTTCCCTAGCGGGAGGGCTTACCGGGGAGCTGTTTTTT. Protein sequence: CASSTPSLAGGLTGELFF. Supplemented by reference TRBV19 and TRBJ2-2, the full variable domain reads DGGITQSPKYLFRKEGQNVTLSCEQNLNHDAMYWYRQDPGQGLRLIYYSQIVNDFQKGDIAEGYSVSREKKESFPLTVTSAQKNPTAFYLCASSTPSLAGGLTGELFFGEGSRLTVL.

The V gene is TRBV27, the J gene TRBJ1-1, with D perhaps TRBD1 (6 bases). This CDR3 spans 15 amino acids. From germline, CDR1 is MNHEY and CDR2 SMNVEV (reference sequence). Trimming removed 8 bases at V and 5 bases at J, with 21 bases between. CDR3 coding DNA: TGTGCCAGCTCTCTGGGCAGGGGAACGGGGACTGAAGCTTTCTTT. Encoded protein: CASSLGRGTGTEAFF.

Regarding this clone: Other DNA sequences within the sample encode an identical CDR3. The chain is built from TRBV20-1 and TRBJ2-1, with a possible D match to TRBD1 (6 bases). Germline V lookup: CDR1 DFQATT, CDR2 SNEGSKA (reference sequence). The CDR3 extends over 11 amino acids. V was pared by 6 bases and J by 5 bases, with 8 bases between. This CDR3 is CSARGNNEQFF. CDR3 nucleotides: TGCAGTGCGAGGGGGAACAATGAGCAGTTCTTC.

The chain is built from TRBV27 and TRBJ2-1; TRBD2 aligns across 8 bases. The V and J ends lost 0 bases and 2 bases, in that order; junction bases with no gene match: 6. Per germline, CDR1 MNHEY and CDR2 SMNVEV (reference sequence). This CDR3 spans 17 amino acids. The CDR3 nucleotides read TGTGCCAGCAGTTTATCTAGCGGGATAATTCCCTACAATGAGCAGTTCTTC. It codes for CASSLSSGIIPYNEQFF.

The table lists this clone with a count of one. The chain couples TRBV7-6 to TRBJ2-7; D tentatively reads TRBD1 or TRBD2 (5 bases each). Germline CDR1 and CDR2: SGHVS and FNYEAQ. This CDR3 contains 13 residues. Trimming stripped 6 bases from V and 3 bases from J, with 12 bases between. The DNA for the CDR3 is TGTGCCAGCAGTTACCGGGACGACTACGAGCAGTACTTC. Amino acids: CASSYRDDYEQYF.

The chain recombines TRBV18 with TRBJ2-2; D remains ambiguous. The CDR3 loop spans 16 amino acids. The V end was cut by 2 bases, the J end by 9 bases, with 19 bases between. Looked up from germline, CDR1 is KGHSH and CDR2 is LQKENI. This CDR3 reads CASSPSAGPGYRELFF. As DNA, the CDR3 is TGTGCCAGCTCACCATCGGCCGGGCCGGGTTACCGGGAGCTGTTTTTT.

In the case of this clone: This likely reflects a read error, since a far larger clone is one base away. This CDR3 reads CASPSRPSSGNTIYF. The DNA of the CDR3 is TGTGCCAGCCCGTCCAGGCCCTCCTCTGGAAACACCATATATTTT. V and J are TRBV2 and TRBJ1-3; D is undetermined. Trimming took 8 bases from V and 0 from J, leaving 14 bases between them. Germline CDR1 and CDR2: SNHLY and FYNNEI. This CDR3 is built from 15 residues.

The chain joins TRBV11-2 to TRBJ2-1; D perhaps matches TRBD2 (6 bases). Trimming left V 3 bases short and J 7 bases short, with 16 bases between. The germline gives CDR1 SGHAT, CDR2 FQNNGV. The CDR3 loop spans 15 amino acids. The CDR3 DNA follows: TGTGCCAGCAGCTTTCTGGTAGCGGATACAAATGAGCAGTTCTTC. Its translation: CASSFLVADTNEQFF.

The V call is TRBV6-5, the J call TRBJ1-1, with a weak D call TRBD1 (6 bases). CDR3 length: 15 amino acids. Germline-derived CDR1 and CDR2 are MNHEY and SVGAGI. V was trimmed by 2 bases and J by 0 bases, leaving 10 bases between them. The CDR3: CASSYGGQLNTEAFF. In nucleotides, the CDR3 is TGTGCCAGCAGTTACGGCGGACAGCTGAACACTGAAGCTTTCTTT.

The chain carries TRBV27 and TRBJ2-7; 12 bases align to TRBD2. CDR3 size: 16 residues. Trimming removed 2 bases from V and 5 bases from J; junction bases left unmatched: 7. Germline assignment: CDR1 MNHEY and CDR2 SMNVEV (reference sequence). As DNA, the CDR3 is TGTGCCAGCAGTTTAGCTAGCGGGAGGGCCGGGAACGAGCAGTACTTC. Translated: CASSLASGRAGNEQYF.

The chain joins TRBV28 to TRBJ2-2; 12 bases agree with TRBD2. V lost 9 bases, J lost 9 bases, and 11 bases stayed unmatched. Per germline, CDR1 MDHEN and CDR2 SYDVKM. The CDR3 consists of 15 residues. The CDR3, as DNA: TGTGCCAGTAGACCGGGACTAGCGGGTCGACGGGAGCTGTTTTTT. Its protein product is CASRPGLAGRRELFF.

The gene calls are TRBV29-1 and TRBJ2-1; 8 nucleotides agree with TRBD2. J gave up 4 bases and V 2 bases, and 10 bases lay outside the gene matches. CDR3 length: 16 residues. Germline CDR1 reads SQVTM; CDR2 reads ANQGSEA. The CDR3, as DNA: TGCAGCGTTGAAAAGGGTAGCGGGACCACTTACAATGAGCAGTTCTTC. Amino acid sequence: CSVEKGSGTTYNEQFF.

V gene TRBV21-1 combines with J gene TRBJ2-5. TRBV21-1 is reported as a pseudogene. This CDR3 is built from 12 residues. This CDR3 is CASSSTDTAQYF. CDR3 DNA sequence: TGTGCCAGCAGCTCGACGGATACGGCACAGTACTTC.

This rearrangement joins TRBV7-9 to TRBJ1-1; no clear D gene. V was clipped by 1 base and J by 0 bases, with 9 bases between them. The CDR3 length is 15 residues. Germline assignment: CDR1 SEHNR and CDR2 FQNEAQ (reference sequence). The CDR3, as DNA: TGTGCCAGCAGCTTAGGTGCATCCATGAACACTGAAGCTTTCTTT. Translating gives CASSLGASMNTEAFF.

The V and J genes are TRBV5-1 and TRBJ2-7; 12 bases agree with TRBD2. The CDR3 has 15 residues. CDR1 SGHRS and CDR2 YFSETQ come from the germline V gene. With V trimmed by 4 bases and J by 6 bases, 8 bases remained unmatched. The CDR3 DNA is TGCGCCAGCAGCATCCCTAGCGGGAGGGGGGGCGAGCAGTACTTC. As protein: CASSIPSGRGGEQYF.